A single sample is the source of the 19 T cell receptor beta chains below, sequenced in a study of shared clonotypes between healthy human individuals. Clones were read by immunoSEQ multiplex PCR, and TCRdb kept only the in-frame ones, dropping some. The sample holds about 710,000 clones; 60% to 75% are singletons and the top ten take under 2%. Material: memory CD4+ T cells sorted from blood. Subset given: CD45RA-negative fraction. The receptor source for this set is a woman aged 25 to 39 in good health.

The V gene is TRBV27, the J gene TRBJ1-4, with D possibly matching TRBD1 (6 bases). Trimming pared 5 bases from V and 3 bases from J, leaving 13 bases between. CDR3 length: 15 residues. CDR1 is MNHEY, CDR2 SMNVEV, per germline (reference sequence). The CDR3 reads CASSKKQGPNEKLFF. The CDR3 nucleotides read TGTGCCAGCAGTAAAAAACAGGGCCCTAATGAAAAACTGTTTTTT.

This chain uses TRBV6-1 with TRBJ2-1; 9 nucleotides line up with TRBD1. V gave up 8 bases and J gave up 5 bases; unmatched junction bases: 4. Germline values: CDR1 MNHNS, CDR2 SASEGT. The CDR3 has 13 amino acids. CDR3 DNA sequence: TGTGCCAGCTTAGGACAGGGGAACAATGAGCAGTTCTTC. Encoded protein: CASLGQGNNEQFF.

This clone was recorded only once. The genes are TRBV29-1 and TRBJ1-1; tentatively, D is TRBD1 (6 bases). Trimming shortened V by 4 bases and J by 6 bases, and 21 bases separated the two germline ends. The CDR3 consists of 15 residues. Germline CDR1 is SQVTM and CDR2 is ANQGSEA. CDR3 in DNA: TGCAGCGTTGTCGGCGGAGGGGGGGGAATCTCTGAAGCTTTCTTT. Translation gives CSVVGGGGGISEAFF.

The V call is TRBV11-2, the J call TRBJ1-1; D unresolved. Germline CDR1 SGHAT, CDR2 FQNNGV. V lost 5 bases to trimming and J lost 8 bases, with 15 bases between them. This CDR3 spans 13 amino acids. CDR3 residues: CASSRRGAEEAFF. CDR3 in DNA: TGTGCCAGCAGCCGGCGGGGTGCGGAGGAAGCTTTCTTT.

The CDR3 DNA sequence: TGTGCCAGCAGTGACCCGGGAGGGCCCTACAATGAGCAGTTCTTC. It codes for CASSDPGGPYNEQFF. The gene calls are TRBV25-1 and TRBJ2-1, with 8 positions matching TRBD2. There are 15 residues in the CDR3. With V trimmed by 3 bases and J by 2 bases, 3 bases remained unmatched. Germline V lookup: CDR1 MGHDK, CDR2 SYGVNS.

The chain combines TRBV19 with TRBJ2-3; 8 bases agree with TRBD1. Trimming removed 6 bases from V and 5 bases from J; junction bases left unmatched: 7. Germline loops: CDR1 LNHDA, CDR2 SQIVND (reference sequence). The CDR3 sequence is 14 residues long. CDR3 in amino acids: CASREGQAGDTQYF. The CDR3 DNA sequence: TGTGCCAGTAGAGAGGGACAGGCGGGAGATACGCAGTATTTT.

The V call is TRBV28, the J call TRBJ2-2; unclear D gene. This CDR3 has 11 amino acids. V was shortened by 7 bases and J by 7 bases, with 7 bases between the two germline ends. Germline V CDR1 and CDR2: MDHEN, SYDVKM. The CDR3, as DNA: TGTGCCAGCAATAAGGACGGGGAGCTGTTTTTT. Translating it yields CASNKDGELFF.

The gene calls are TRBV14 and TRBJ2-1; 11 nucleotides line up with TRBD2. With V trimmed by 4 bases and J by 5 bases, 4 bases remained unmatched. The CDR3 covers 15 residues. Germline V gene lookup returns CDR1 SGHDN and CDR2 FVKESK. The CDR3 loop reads CASSRLAGGNNEQFF. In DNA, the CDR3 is TGTGCCAGCAGCCGCCTAGCGGGGGGTAACAATGAGCAGTTCTTC. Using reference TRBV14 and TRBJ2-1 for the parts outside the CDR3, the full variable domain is EAGVTQFPSHSVIEKGQTVTLRCDPISGHDNLYWYRRVMGKEIKFLLHFVKESKQDESGMPNNRFLAERTGGTYSTLKVQPAELEDSGVYFCASSRLAGGNNEQFFGPGTRLTVL.

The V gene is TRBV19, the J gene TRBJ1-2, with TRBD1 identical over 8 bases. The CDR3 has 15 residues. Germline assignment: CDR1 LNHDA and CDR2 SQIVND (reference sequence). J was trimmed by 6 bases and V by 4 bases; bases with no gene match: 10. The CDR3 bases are TGTGCCAGTAGTACGTCCAGGGGGCGGGTGGATGGCTACACCTTC. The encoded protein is CASSTSRGRVDGYTF.

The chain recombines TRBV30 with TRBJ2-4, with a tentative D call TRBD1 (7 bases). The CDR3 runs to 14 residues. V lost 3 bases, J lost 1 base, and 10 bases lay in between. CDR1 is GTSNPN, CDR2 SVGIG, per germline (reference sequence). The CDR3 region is CAWSAGGAKNIQYF. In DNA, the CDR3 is TGTGCCTGGAGCGCAGGGGGGGCCAAAAACATTCAGTACTTC.

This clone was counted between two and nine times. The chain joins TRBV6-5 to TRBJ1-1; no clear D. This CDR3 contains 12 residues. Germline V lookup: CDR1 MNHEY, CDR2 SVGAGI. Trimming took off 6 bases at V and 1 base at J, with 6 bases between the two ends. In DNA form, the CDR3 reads TGTGCCAGCAGGGCGGCGAACACTGAAGCTTTCTTT. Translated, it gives CASRAANTEAFF.

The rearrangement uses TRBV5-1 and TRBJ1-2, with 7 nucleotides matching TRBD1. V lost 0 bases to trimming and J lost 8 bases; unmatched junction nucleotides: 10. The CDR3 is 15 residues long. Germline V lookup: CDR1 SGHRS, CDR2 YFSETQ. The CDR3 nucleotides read TGCGCCAGCAGCTTGGAGGCAGGGGGGCAAGACGGCTACACCTTC. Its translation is CASSLEAGGQDGYTF.

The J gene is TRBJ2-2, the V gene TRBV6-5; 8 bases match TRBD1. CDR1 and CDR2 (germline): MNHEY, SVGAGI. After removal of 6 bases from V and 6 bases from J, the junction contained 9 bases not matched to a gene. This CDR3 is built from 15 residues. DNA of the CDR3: TGTGCCAGCAGCCGTGGACAGGGCACTCCCGGGGAGCTGTTTTTT. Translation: CASSRGQGTPGELFF.

CDR3 in DNA: TGTGCCAGCAGTTTGGACAGGGGGCGATACGAGCAGTACTTC. Its protein is CASSLDRGRYEQYF. V gene TRBV21-1 combines with J gene TRBJ2-7; the table gives TRBD1 as D, unverified against the DNA. TRBV21-1 is a documented pseudogene. The CDR3 consists of 14 residues.

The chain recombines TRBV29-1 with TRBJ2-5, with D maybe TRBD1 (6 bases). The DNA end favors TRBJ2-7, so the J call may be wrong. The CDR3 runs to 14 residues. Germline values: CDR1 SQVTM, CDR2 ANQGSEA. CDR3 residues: CSVGDGQRWGEQYF. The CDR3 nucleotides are TGCAGCGTTGGCGATGGACAGCGCTGGGGCGAGCAGTACTTC.

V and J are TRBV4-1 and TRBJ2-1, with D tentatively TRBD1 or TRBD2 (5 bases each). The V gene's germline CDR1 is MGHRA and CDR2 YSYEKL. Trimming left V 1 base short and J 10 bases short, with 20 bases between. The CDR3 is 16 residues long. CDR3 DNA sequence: TGCGCCAGCAGCCAAGGGGGGACCTTGGTGGGGGTCGAGCAGTTCTTC. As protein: CASSQGGTLVGVEQFF.

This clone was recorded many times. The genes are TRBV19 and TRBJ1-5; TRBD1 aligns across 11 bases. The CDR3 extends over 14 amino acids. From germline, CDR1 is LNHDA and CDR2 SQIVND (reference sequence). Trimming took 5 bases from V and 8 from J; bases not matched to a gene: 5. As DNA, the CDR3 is TGTGCCAGTAGTTCCGGACAGGGGGCGAAGCCCCAGCATTTT. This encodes CASSSGQGAKPQHF.

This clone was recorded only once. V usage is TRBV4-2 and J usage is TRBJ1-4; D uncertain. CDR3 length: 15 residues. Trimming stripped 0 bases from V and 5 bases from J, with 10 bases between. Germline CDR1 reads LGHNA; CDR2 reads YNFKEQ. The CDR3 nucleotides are TGTGCCAGCAGCCAAGATCGGGTAGTAAATGAAAAACTGTTTTTT. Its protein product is CASSQDRVVNEKLFF.

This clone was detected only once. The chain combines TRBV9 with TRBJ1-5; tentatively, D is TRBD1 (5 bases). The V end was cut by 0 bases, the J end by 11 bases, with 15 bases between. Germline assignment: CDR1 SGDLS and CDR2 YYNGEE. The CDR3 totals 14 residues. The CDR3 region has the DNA TGTGCCAGCAGCGTAGGCGTTGGGGACGGGGCCCAGCATTTT. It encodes CASSVGVGDGAQHF.